This is a list of T cell receptor beta chains from one sample in a study of blood T cells in healthy people across ages. TCRdb reanalysed the 5' RACE reads using MiXCR and keeps one entry per CDR3 protein. This table has approximately 1,000,000 distinct CDR3 sequences, 35% to 50% appearing once. Sequenced sample: blood. The receptors here all came from a woman in her sixties in good health. Both conserved end residues are part of each CDR3. The D gene is left open where the match is weak. Rows give clone size only sometimes, using once, few, many, or a class for an expanded clone.

V: TRBV5-5; J: TRBJ1-6; D: NA; length: 15; size: NA; DNA: TGTGCCAGCAGCAGACGAATAGTCGGGGGTTCACCCCTCCACTTT; CDR3: CASSRRIVGGSPLHF
V: TRBV29-1; J: TRBJ2-5; D: TRBD2; length: 14; size: few; DNA: TGCAGCGTTGCCACTAGCGGGAGTATTAAGACCCAGTACTTC; CDR3: CSVATSGSIKTQYF
V: TRBV27; J: TRBJ2-7; D: NA; length: 13; size: NA; DNA: TGTGCCAGCAGAGGGGAGCCCTCCTACGAGCAGTACTTC; CDR3: CASRGEPSYEQYF
V: TRBV7-2; J: TRBJ2-1; D: TRBD2; length: 16; size: few; DNA: TGTGCCAGCAGCCCTCGACCCGGGAGGGTTCCCGATGAGCAGTTCTTC; CDR3: CASSPRPGRVPDEQFF
V: TRBV27; J: TRBJ2-5; D: NA; length: 13; size: many; DNA: TGTGCCAGCAAGAGGGCCCTCGGGGAGACCCAGTACTTC; CDR3: CASKRALGETQYF
V: TRBV10-3; J: TRBJ2-1; D: TRBD2; length: 14; size: NA; DNA: TGTGCCATCAGTAGGACTAGCGGGAGTAATGAGCAGTTCTTC; CDR3: CAISRTSGSNEQFF
V: TRBV6-2/TRBV6-3; J: TRBJ2-3; D: TRBD2; length: 17; size: NA; DNA: TGTGCCAGCAGTTACGCGGGAGGGCCTTACAACACAGATACGCAGTATTTT; CDR3: CASSYAGGPYNTDTQYF
V: TRBV15; J: TRBJ2-1; D: NA; length: 13; size: many; DNA: TGTGCCACCGTGCGGGATAACTACAATGAGCAGTTCTTC; CDR3: CATVRDNYNEQFF
V: TRBV6-5; J: TRBJ2-7; D: TRBD1; length: 15; size: NA; DNA: TGTGCCAGCAGTTACTCCGGACAGGGCGTTTACGAGCAGTACTTC; CDR3: CASSYSGQGVYEQYF
V: TRBV14; J: TRBJ2-1; D: NA; length: 16; size: NA; DNA: TGTGCCAGCAGCCCCGAGGGGGAGACGCGCTACAATGAGCAGTTCTTC; CDR3: CASSPEGETRYNEQFF
V: TRBV7-3; J: TRBJ2-5; D: NA; length: 13; size: NA; DNA: TGTGCCAGCAGCTTCGCGAGAGGGAAGACCCAGTACTTC; CDR3: CASSFARGKTQYF
V: TRBV7-9; J: TRBJ2-1; D: NA; length: 10; size: NA; DNA: TGTGCCAGCAAGGGGGATGAGCAGTTCTTC; CDR3: CASKGDEQFF
V: TRBV7-6; J: TRBJ2-1; D: NA; length: 15; size: few; DNA: TGTGCCAGCAGCTTAGTTCTTGGATCCTACAATGAGCAGTTCTTC; CDR3: CASSLVLGSYNEQFF
V: TRBV6-5; J: TRBJ2-5; D: TRBD2; length: 14; size: NA; DNA: TGTGCCAGCAGTTACGGCGGGAGGGCGGAGACCCAGTACTTC; CDR3: CASSYGGRAETQYF
V: TRBV7-9; J: TRBJ2-2; D: NA; length: 15; size: NA; DNA: TGTGCCAGCAGCTTAGGCCCCATGAACACCGGGGAGCTGTTTTTT; CDR3: CASSLGPMNTGELFF
V: TRBV12-3/TRBV12-4; J: TRBJ2-7; D: NA; length: 17; size: NA; DNA: TGTGCCAGCAGTTTACTGGGTTGGGAGCCGCAGTCCTACGAGCAGTACTTC; CDR3: CASSLLGWEPQSYEQYF
V: TRBV5-1; J: TRBJ2-7; D: TRBD2; length: 14; size: NA; DNA: TGCGCCAGCAGCTCGAGCGGGAGGGCCAACGAGCGGTACTTC; CDR3: CASSSSGRANERYF
V: TRBV11-2; J: TRBJ2-7; D: NA; length: 13; size: few; DNA: TGTGCCAGCAGCGTCAGATACTCCTACGAGCAGTACTTC; CDR3: CASSVRYSYEQYF
V: TRBV7-9; J: TRBJ1-2; D: NA; length: 12; size: few; DNA: TGTGCCAGCAGCCCGACAGACTATGGCTACACCTTC; CDR3: CASSPTDYGYTF
V: TRBV15; J: TRBJ2-3; D: NA; length: 15; size: NA; DNA: TGTGCCACCAGCAGGGACTTCGCTGGCACAGATACGCAGTATTTT; CDR3: CATSRDFAGTDTQYF
V: TRBV18; J: TRBJ2-7; D: NA; length: 14; size: NA; DNA: TGTGCCAGCTCACCACAACATGTCTCCTACGAGCAGTACTTC; CDR3: CASSPQHVSYEQYF
V: TRBV7-2; J: TRBJ1-4; D: NA; length: 15; size: few; DNA: TGTGCCAGCAGCCCACTCGGGATTTCTGGGGGAAAACTGTTTTTT; CDR3: CASSPLGISGGKLFF
V: TRBV11-2; J: TRBJ1-4; D: NA; length: 13; size: NA; DNA: TGTGCCAGCAGCTTGGGTAGCCTGGGGGAACTGTTTTTT; CDR3: CASSLGSLGELFF
V: TRBV12-3/TRBV12-4; J: TRBJ2-7; D: TRBD2; length: 16; size: NA; DNA: TGTGCCAGCAAAACGGGGACTAGCGGGAGAAGTGGCGAGCAGTACTTC; CDR3: CASKTGTSGRSGEQYF
V: TRBV12-3/TRBV12-4; J: TRBJ2-2; D: TRBD2; length: 17; size: NA; DNA: TGTGCCAGCAGTCTACTAGCGGGAGGGGTTGGAGGCGGGGAGCTGTTTTTT; CDR3: CASSLLAGGVGGGELFF
V: TRBV13; J: TRBJ2-3; D: NA; length: 14; size: few; DNA: TGTGCCAGCAGCTTACGCGGGGCAACAGATACGCAGTATTTT; CDR3: CASSLRGATDTQYF
V: TRBV20-1; J: TRBJ2-5; D: TRBD2; length: 14; size: few; DNA: TGCAGTGCTAGGGCGAGCGGGAGGGTAGAGACCCAGTACTTC; CDR3: CSARASGRVETQYF
V: TRBV20-1; J: TRBJ2-7; D: NA; length: 14; size: NA; DNA: TGCAGCCCCAGGGACTTCCGTAGCTCCTACGAGCAGTACTTC; CDR3: CSPRDFRSSYEQYF
V: TRBV7-9; J: TRBJ2-7; D: TRBD1; length: 14; size: few; DNA: TGTGCCAGCAGCCCCCAGGGACAGGGTCACGAGCAGTACTTC; CDR3: CASSPQGQGHEQYF
V: TRBV20-1; J: TRBJ2-3; D: NA; length: 14; size: NA; DNA: TGCAGTGCTAACGGACCACGATTCACAGATACGCAGTATTTT; CDR3: CSANGPRFTDTQYF
V: TRBV20-1; J: TRBJ2-3; D: TRBD2; length: 15; size: NA; DNA: TGTAGTGCTAGCGGCCGAACGGGAGGGGGAGATACGCAGTATTTT; CDR3: CSASGRTGGGDTQYF
V: TRBV9; J: TRBJ2-1; D: TRBD2; length: 15; size: few; DNA: TGTGCCAGCAGCGGCGGGAGCGAGGCCTACAATGAGCAGTTCTTC; CDR3: CASSGGSEAYNEQFF
V: TRBV16; J: TRBJ1-2; D: NA; length: 17; size: once; DNA: TGTGCCAGCAGCCAATCGAAGGGGGTGGAAAGGCTCTATGGCTACACCTTC; CDR3: CASSQSKGVERLYGYTF
V: TRBV7-9; J: TRBJ2-5; D: TRBD1; length: 13; size: NA; DNA: TGTGCCAGCGAACAGGGGCAGCAAGAGACCCAGTACTTC; CDR3: CASEQGQQETQYF
V: TRBV25-1; J: TRBJ1-6; D: NA; length: 13; size: NA; DNA: TGTGCCAGCAGTGGGATAGTACGGTCACCCCCCCACTTT; CDR3: CASSGIVRSPPHF
V: TRBV12-3/TRBV12-4; J: TRBJ1-2; D: NA; length: 12; size: few; DNA: TGTGCCAGCATTCGAATCCCTGGAGGCTACACCTTC; CDR3: CASIRIPGGYTF
V: TRBV28; J: TRBJ2-5; D: NA; length: 14; size: NA; DNA: TGTGCCAGCAGTACGGCGGGCTGGCAGGAGACCCAGTACTTC; CDR3: CASSTAGWQETQYF
V: TRBV24-1; J: TRBJ2-3; D: NA; length: 14; size: few; DNA: TGTGCCACCAGTGACCCAAAAGGGACAGATACGCAGTATTTT; CDR3: CATSDPKGTDTQYF
V: TRBV15; J: TRBJ2-3; D: NA; length: 19; size: NA; DNA: TGTGCCACCAGCAGAGATCTGGGATCCGGGCCTCCTAGCACAGATACGCAGTATTTT; CDR3: CATSRDLGSGPPSTDTQYF
V: TRBV7-2; J: TRBJ2-7; D: TRBD2; length: 18; size: few; DNA: TGTGCCAGCAGCTTAGACGCGAGGACTAGCGGGAGGGCGAGGGAGCAGTACTTC; CDR3: CASSLDARTSGRAREQYF
V: TRBV7-9; J: TRBJ2-1; D: TRBD1; length: 13; size: few; DNA: TGTGCCAGCAGCACTAGACAGGGGGCTGAGCAGTTCTTC; CDR3: CASSTRQGAEQFF
V: TRBV28; J: TRBJ2-5; D: TRBD2; length: 19; size: few; DNA: TGTGCCAGCAGTCCCACACTGAGGACTAGCGGGAGGGCCTTAGAGACCCAGTACTTC; CDR3: CASSPTLRTSGRALETQYF
V: TRBV12-3/TRBV12-4; J: TRBJ1-1; D: NA; length: 15; size: NA; DNA: TGTGCCAGCAGTCCGTGGGACATGGAGAACACTGAAGCTTTCTTT; CDR3: CASSPWDMENTEAFF
V: TRBV5-1; J: TRBJ2-1; D: TRBD1; length: 17; size: NA; DNA: TGCGCCAGCAGTCCCCGGGACAGGGGGAACCCATACAATGAGCAGTTCTTC; CDR3: CASSPRDRGNPYNEQFF
V: TRBV5-1; J: TRBJ2-3; D: TRBD2; length: 17; size: few; DNA: TGCGCCAGCAGCTCCCAAGCGGGAGGAATGGGCACAGATACGCAGTATTTT; CDR3: CASSSQAGGMGTDTQYF
V: TRBV28; J: TRBJ2-7; D: NA; length: 13; size: few; DNA: TGTGCCAGCACCAAAGGCGGGGGCAGCGAGCAGTACTTC; CDR3: CASTKGGGSEQYF
V: TRBV15; J: TRBJ1-2; D: NA; length: 17; size: NA; DNA: TGTGCCACCAGCAGAGATGAGGGATTCCTCCCGGGCTCTGGCTACACCTTC; CDR3: CATSRDEGFLPGSGYTF
V: TRBV4-2; J: TRBJ1-2; D: TRBD1; length: 17; size: NA; DNA: TGTGCCAGCAATCGACAAACCGGGACAGGGCTTAACTATGGCTACACCTTC; CDR3: CASNRQTGTGLNYGYTF
V: TRBV6-6; J: TRBJ2-3; D: NA; length: 13; size: few; DNA: TGTGCCAGCCTCCGGCACAGCACAGATACGCAGTATTTT; CDR3: CASLRHSTDTQYF
V: TRBV30; J: TRBJ2-5; D: TRBD2; length: 13; size: NA; DNA: TGTGCCTGGAGTTTAGCGGGAGGTGAGACCCAGTACTTC; CDR3: CAWSLAGGETQYF
V: TRBV6-6; J: TRBJ2-7; D: TRBD2; length: 15; size: few; DNA: TGTGCCAGCAGTTACGCCGGGGCTAGCGGTAGCGAGCAGTACTTC; CDR3: CASSYAGASGSEQYF
V: TRBV24-1; J: TRBJ2-5; D: TRBD1; length: 15; size: few; DNA: TGTGCCACCAGTGATCGGGACAGGGCCGAAGAGACCCAGTACTTC; CDR3: CATSDRDRAEETQYF
V: TRBV20-1; J: TRBJ2-1; D: TRBD2; length: 16; size: NA; DNA: TGCAGTGCTAGGTCCCCGGCGGGAGGGTGGGACAATGAGCAGTTCTTC; CDR3: CSARSPAGGWDNEQFF